This TCR beta chain came from a study of T cells in Graves' hyperthyroidism and ophthalmopathy. For the study at large: Peripheral blood was secured at the point of initial diagnosis, before any treatment.

Ophthalmopathy patients showed a Clinical Activity Score of at least 3, NOSPECS grade of at least 4 and duration under 3 months. What was amplified from RNA transcripts were TCR beta CDR3 regions. Using the HTBI primer set, a first-round RT-PCR was run on the TCR CDR3. TCRdb fed the multiplex PCR reads into MiXCR, producing one record per CDR3 protein. The sample records 500,000 to 650,000 distinct CDR3 sequences, approximately 17% being singletons. CDR3 length: 15 amino acids. Per the germline V gene, CDR1 is SGHTA and CDR2 is FQGNSA. V was trimmed by 5 bases and J by 3 bases, leaving 16 bases between them. In its sample, this clonotype was seen many times.

The gene calls are TRBV7-2 and TRBJ2-5; D is uncertain. Sequencing used blood. The receptor was derived from a young woman with Graves' ophthalmopathy. For the CDR3, the DNA is TGTGCCAGCAGCCCTTTAGGGTCCCGTGAAGAGACCCAGTACTTC. This translates into CASSPLGSREETQYF.